These 20 T cell receptor beta chains came from one sample sequenced in a study of tumor and adjacent non-tumor tissue in lung cancer. A modified ARM-PCR protocol with three rounds of nested PCR amplified TCRbeta. TCRdb processed the multiplex PCR reads anew with MiXCR; each CDR3 protein has one entry. The sample includes 120,000 or so distinct CDR3 sequences, approximately 71% of them seen just once. RNA was extracted from bulk tissue without any cell sorting. Material for sequencing was lung tumor tissue. Receptor source: a man aged 30 to 39 with non-small cell lung cancer.

This clonotype appeared a few times. V gene TRBV7-9 combines with J gene TRBJ2-3; 10 nucleotides align to TRBD2. Per germline, CDR1 SEHNR and CDR2 FQNEAQ (reference sequence). J lost 5 bases, V lost 4 bases, and 3 bases had no gene match. CDR3 length: 14 residues. The CDR3 nucleotides read TGTGCCAGCAGCTCTAGCGGGGGTGGAGATACGCAGTATTTT. Amino acids: CASSSSGGGDTQYF.

This clonotype is a singleton in its sample. One base away lies a much larger clone, so this may be a sequencing read error. The chain employs TRBV12-3 or TRBV12-4 and TRBJ1-4; 10 nucleotides line up with TRBD1. CDR3 length: 15 amino acids. The CDR3 protein is CAGSPGQGSNEKLFF. The CDR3 region has the DNA TGTGCCGGCAGTCCGGGACAGGGGTCTAATGAAAAACTGTTTTTT.

The rearrangement links TRBV29-1 to TRBJ2-3; TRBD2 agrees at 8 bases. This CDR3 region has 12 residues. The V gene's germline CDR1 is SQVTM and CDR2 ANQGSEA. The trim removed 3 bases at V and 4 bases at J, leaving 0 bases unmatched. The DNA for the CDR3 is TGCAGCGTTGAGCGGGGGGCAGATACGCAGTATTTT. Protein: CSVERGADTQYF.

Worth noting for this clonotype: This may stem from a read error, because a much larger clone lies one nucleotide away. J is TRBJ1-2 and V is TRBV19, with unresolved D. The CDR3 runs 12 residues. Germline V CDR1 and CDR2: LNHDA, SQIVND (reference sequence). The CDR3 DNA reads TGTGGCAACCCGACGTCCAACTATGGCTACACCTTC. Protein product: CGNPTSNYGYTF.

The rearrangement joins TRBV11-3 to TRBJ2-7, with D possibly TRBD1 on 5 matching bases. CDR3 length: 12 residues. In germline, CDR1 is SGHNT, CDR2 YENEEA. CDR3 protein: CVTSLTGYEQYF. DNA for the CDR3: TGTGTCACCAGCTTAACAGGTTACGAGCAGTACTTC. Supplemented by reference TRBV11-3 and TRBJ2-7, the full variable domain reads EAGVVQSPRYKIIEKKQPVAFWCNPISGHNTLYWYLQNLGQGPELLIRYENEEAVDDSQLPKDRFSAERLKGVDSTLKIQPAELGDSAVYLCVTSLTGYEQYFGPGTRLTVT.

On this clonotype itself: Just one base apart from a much larger clone, this may be a read error. The chain couples TRBV6-2 or TRBV6-3 to TRBJ1-5; D not certain. V shed 0 bases and J shed 7 bases, with 10 bases lying between them. The germline V gene encodes CDR1 MNHEY and CDR2 SVGEGT. This CDR3 is 14 amino acids long. The DNA of the CDR3 is TGTGCCAGCAGTTACTCGTGGATAAGACAGCCCCAGCATTTT. Translation gives CASSYSWIRQPQHF.

Remarks on this clonotype: One end of the junction is discordant with germline, which a read error may explain. The chain couples TRBV11-3 to TRBJ2-1; D uncertain. The CDR3 runs 11 residues. Germline values: CDR1 SGHNT, CDR2 YENEEA. The CDR3 reads CASSLTYEQVF. For the CDR3, the DNA is TGTGCCAGTAGCTTAACCTATGAGCAGGTCTTC.

This clonotype has at least ten counts. The genes are TRBV6-5 and TRBJ1-2; D remains ambiguous. The germline V gene encodes CDR1 MNHEY and CDR2 SVGAGI. The V and J ends lost 6 bases and 3 bases respectively, with 11 bases between them. The CDR3 is 13 amino acids. The CDR3 protein is CASSLSSDYGYTF. The CDR3 DNA is TGTGCCAGCAGCTTATCATCGGACTATGGCTACACCTTC.

On this clonotype: This may arise from a read error, as a much more abundant clone is one base away. This sequence joins TRBV10-2 and TRBJ1-1; TRBD1 might be the D (5 bases). The CDR3 length is 13 residues. Germline V gene sequence: CDR1 WSHSY, CDR2 SAAADI. Trimming cost V 4 bases and J 4 bases, with 10 bases left between them. This CDR3 is CASSAGRGTEAFF. CDR3 coding DNA: TGCGCCAGCAGTGCAGGGAGAGGCACTGAAGCTTTCTTT.

The V call is TRBV29-1, the J call TRBJ2-2; TRBD2 matches at 8 bases. This CDR3 comprises 13 residues. Unmatched junction bases numbered 13, after V lost 5 bases and J lost 14 bases. Germline CDR1 and CDR2: SQVTM and ANQGSEA. The CDR3 spells CSVSSGAGGGLFF. Here the CDR3 DNA reads TGCAGCGTTAGTAGCGGGGCCGGCGGGGGACTGTTTTTT.

Points on this clonotype: At one boundary the junction diverges from the germline segment, which might be a read error. This chain uses TRBV11-3 with TRBJ1-1; D not resolved. Germline V gives CDR1 SGHNT, CDR2 YENEEA. The CDR3 is 14 amino acids. The CDR3 nucleotides read TGTGCCAGAAGCTTAAGTTCCGCGACCACTGAAGTTTTCTTT. This gives the protein CARSLSSATTEVFF.

In regard to this clonotype: A much larger clone is a single base away; this may be a read error. The chain joins TRBV20-1 to TRBJ2-1; TRBD2 might be the D (6 bases). This CDR3 has 13 residues. With 5 bases removed from V and 11 bases from J, the gap between germline ends came to 19 bases. CDR1 DFQATT and CDR2 SNEGSKA come from the germline V gene (reference sequence). The CDR3 protein is CSAPGPVGGKQFF. DNA of the CDR3: TGCAGTGCTCCTGGACCAGTGGGGGGTAAGCAGTTCTTC.

Of note for this clonotype: A much larger clone lies one base from this, so it may be a read error. The V call is TRBV20-1, the J call TRBJ2-1; D gene unclear. This CDR3 has 13 residues. Germline-derived CDR1 and CDR2 are DFQATT and SNEGSKA (reference sequence). The CDR3 DNA reads TGCTGTGCTAGAGACTGGGACTACAATGAGCAGTTCTTC. Protein product: CCARDWDYNEQFF.

Concerning this clonotype itself: The CDR3 ends on some other residue instead of the conserved phenylalanine or tryptophan, so this is likely a read error. In DNA, the CDR3 is TGTGCCAGCAGTCGGACAGGGGATTACAATCAGCCCCAGCATTCT. Protein product: CASSRTGDYNQPQHS. The V call is TRBV12-3 or TRBV12-4, the J call TRBJ1-5, with 9 bases aligning to TRBD1. The CDR3 runs 15 residues. The trim removed 5 bases at V and 3 bases at J, leaving 5 bases unmatched.

On this clonotype: An end of the junction does not agree with germline; a read error may underlie this. The V call is TRBV20-1, the J call TRBJ2-3; 8 positions match TRBD2. The CDR3 is 17 amino acids. CDR1 and CDR2 (germline): DFQATT, SNEGSKA (reference sequence). The CDR3 coding sequence is TGCAGTGCTAGAACTCCCGGGGTAGCGGGGAGCACAGATACGAAGTATTTT. It translates to CSARTPGVAGSTDTKYF.

This clonotype came up many times. The chain couples TRBV20-1 to TRBJ2-7; 9 nucleotides match TRBD2. CDR3 size: 12 residues. The germline V gene has CDR1 DFQATT and CDR2 SNEGSKA (reference sequence). This chain's CDR3 is CSGLAGPYEQYF. The CDR3, as DNA: TGCAGCGGGCTAGCGGGACCCTACGAGCAGTACTTC.

In the case of this clonotype: At one end the junction does not follow the germline gene, possibly because of a read error. This chain connects TRBV11-3 to TRBJ2-1; either TRBD1 or TRBD2 may supply D (6 bases each). Germline V gene data show CDR1 as SGHNT and CDR2 as YENEEA. The CDR3 is 16 amino acids. Written as DNA, the CDR3 is TGTACCAGCAGTTCCTGGGGGGCCTCTCCCCTCAATGAGCAGTTCTTC. This sequence encodes CTSSSWGASPLNEQFF.

This clonotype was recorded once. This CDR3 is missing its conserved last phenylalanine or tryptophan, likely due to a read error. The chain joins TRBV12-3 or TRBV12-4 to TRBJ2-2; possibly TRBD2 for D (7 bases). The CDR3 runs to 14 residues. CDR3 loop: CARRGLTATGELFY. CDR3 bases: TGTGCCCGCAGGGGACTAACCGCCACCGGGGAGCTGTTTTAT.

This clonotype was found a few times. Relative to the germline gene, one junction end is altered; a read error may explain this. V is TRBV20-1 and J is TRBJ2-7; D is possibly TRBD2 (5 bases). CDR1 and CDR2 (germline): DFQATT, SNEGSKA (reference sequence). CDR3 size: 13 residues. The CDR3 protein is CSAREGRRSDQYF. CDR3 nucleotide sequence: TGCAGCGCTAGAGAGGGCAGGAGATCCGATCAGTACTTC.

This chain connects TRBV20-1 to TRBJ2-1, with 8 bases matching TRBD1. From germline, CDR1 is DFQATT and CDR2 SNEGSKA (reference sequence). The CDR3 length is 13 residues. Trimming removed 6 bases from V and 8 bases from J; junction bases left unmatched: 9. The chain's CDR3 is CSARRTGTHEQFF. Here the CDR3 DNA reads TGCAGTGCGAGGAGGACAGGGACCCATGAGCAGTTCTTC.